This TCR beta chain was identified in a study of human T cells and chemical hapten exposure. Unique molecular identifiers were attached to individual cDNA molecules within the library. TCRdb fed the RACE reads into MiXCR, producing one record per CDR3 protein. This table has some 180,000 distinct CDR3 sequences, 20% to 25% appearing once. In this sample, this clonotype turned up many times. Antigen unknown. The CDR3 extends over 12 amino acids. From germline, CDR1 is MDHEN and CDR2 SYDVKM. V was shortened by 6 bases and J by 0 bases, with 6 bases between the two germline ends. The time point: patch test 1, 2 weeks after DPC sensitization. Stated treatment: therapeutic diphenylcyclopropenone sensitization with weekly scalp DPC. Study-wide results and limits: Expanded TCRs created a significantly greater count of big CDR3 similarity clusters than controls did.

The V and J genes are TRBV28 and TRBJ2-7; unclear D gene. This sequence originates from a woman in her fifties or sixties with alopecia areata. Some clones in this sample may be carry-over from other donors' samples. This sample comprised whole blood, obtained in connection with sensitization to the hapten diphenylcyclopropenone (DPC). This CDR3 reads CASSPNSYEQYF. The CDR3 DNA sequence: TGTGCCAGCAGCCCAAACTCCTACGAGCAGTACTTC.